The rows below give T cell receptor beta chains drawn from one sample of a study of cytomegalovirus exposure and HLA in healthy donors. TCRdb's copy holds only in-frame clones and misses some; the assay was immunoSEQ multiplex PCR. The table records roughly 190,000 clones, about 79% of them present only once. Sample: PBMCs. The receptors derive from a woman aged 45 to 65 in good health and CMV-seronegative. CDR3s include the opening cysteine and the closing phenylalanine or tryptophan. A D gene is named only where the DNA matches it firmly. Size is stated for part of the rows, as once, few or many counts, or as a class when the clone is expanded.

d_call	cdr3_length	v_call	j_call	clone_size	cdr3_aa	cdr3_nt
NA	15	TRBV7-9	TRBJ2-3	NA	CASSRDRIGPDTQYF	TGTGCCAGCAGCCGCGACAGAATTGGACCAGATACGCAGTATTTT
NA	16	TRBV5-1	TRBJ1-1	NA	CASSLAPGLVNTEAFF	TGCGCCAGCAGCTTGGCCCCAGGGTTGGTGAACACTGAAGCTTTCTTT
NA	14	TRBV7-8	TRBJ2-7	NA	CASSPRGRSYEQYF	TGTGCCAGCAGCCCCCGGGGAAGGAGTTACGAGCAGTACTTC
TRBD2	17	TRBV7-9	TRBJ2-1	once	CASSLDFTGLVGNEQFF	TGTGCCAGCAGCCTCGACTTCACGGGACTAGTTGGCAATGAGCAGTTCTTC
NA	15	TRBV28	TRBJ1-5	NA	CASSSPTGYNQPQHF	TGTGCCAGCAGTTCCCCAACGGGTTACAATCAGCCCCAGCATTTT
NA	15	TRBV6-6	TRBJ1-1	NA	CASSLVQGVSTEAFF	TGTGCCAGCAGCCTTGTACAGGGTGTCTCCACTGAAGCTTTCTTT
NA	13	TRBV28	TRBJ1-5	NA	CASSFSVGQPQHF	TGTGCCAGCAGTTTCTCAGTTGGCCAGCCCCAGCATTTT
NA	17	TRBV19	TRBJ1-4	NA	CASSLGQNSLFNEKLFF	TGTGCCAGTAGTCTCGGACAGAACTCCCTCTTTAATGAAAAACTGTTTTTT
NA	15	TRBV28	TRBJ1-1	NA	CASSFGDRFGTEAFF	TGTGCCAGCAGTTTTGGTGACAGGTTTGGCACTGAAGCTTTCTTT
NA	17	TRBV7-9	TRBJ2-1	NA	CASSPLPGTRGINEQFF	TGTGCCAGCAGCCCGCTCCCCGGGACAAGGGGGATCAATGAGCAGTTCTTC
NA	12	TRBV28	TRBJ1-5	NA	CATRGGSQPQHF	TGTGCCACCCGGGGGGGAAGTCAGCCCCAGCATTTT
NA	15	TRBV7-3	TRBJ2-1	NA	CSSSPVRRDYNEQFF	TGTTCCAGCAGCCCTGTAAGGCGGGACTACAATGAGCAGTTCTTC
NA	14	TRBV7-9	TRBJ1-2	NA	CSSSSGVSNYGYTF	TGTTCCAGCAGCTCGGGGGTATCGAACTATGGCTACACCTTC
TRBD2	16	TRBV25-1	TRBJ2-7	NA	CATSSSGRNSSYEQYF	TGTGCCACCTCCAGTAGCGGGAGGAATAGCTCCTACGAGCAGTACTTC
NA	14	TRBV28	TRBJ1-2	NA	CASRVVGANYGYTF	TGTGCCAGCAGGGTTGTAGGAGCCAACTATGGCTACACCTTC
NA	17	TRBV19	TRBJ2-3	NA	CASSIRPWTVSTDTQYF	TGTGCCAGTAGTATTAGGCCCTGGACAGTAAGCACAGATACGCAGTATTTT
TRBD2	16	TRBV27	TRBJ2-5	NA	CASSYRLAGARETQYF	TGTGCCAGCAGTTACCGACTAGCGGGGGCGAGGGAGACCCAGTACTTC
TRBD2	18	TRBV25-1	TRBJ2-6	NA	CASSPRRGEYPGANVLTF	TGTGCCAGCAGTCCCCGACGGGGGGAGTATCCTGGGGCCAACGTCCTGACTTTC
TRBD1	15	TRBV5-1	TRBJ1-4	NA	CASSLMTGSNEKLFF	TGCGCCAGCAGCTTGATGACAGGGTCAAATGAAAAACTGTTTTTT
TRBD1	14	TRBV19	TRBJ2-7	NA	CASSSGTGVDEQYF	TGTGCCAGTAGTTCCGGGACAGGGGTAGACGAGCAGTACTTC
TRBD1	13	TRBV30	TRBJ2-3	NA	CAWGQGRADTQYF	TGTGCCTGGGGACAGGGAAGGGCAGATACGCAGTATTTT
TRBD2	17	TRBV5-1	TRBJ2-2	NA	CASSPPGLLAGFGELFF	TGCGCCAGCAGCCCACCGGGATTGCTAGCGGGATTCGGGGAGCTGTTTTTT
NA	11	TRBV28	TRBJ1-5	NA	CASAGDQPQHF	TGTGCCAGTGCGGGGGATCAGCCCCAGCATTTT
NA	14	TRBV7-9	TRBJ1-4	NA	CSSSPDSTNEKLFF	TGTTCCAGCAGCCCCGACAGTACTAATGAAAAACTGTTTTTT
TRBD2	16	TRBV4-2	TRBJ2-1	NA	CASSQGAGDPYNEQFF	TGTGCCAGCAGCCAAGGGGCGGGGGATCCCTACAATGAGCAGTTCTTC
NA	11	TRBV6-1	TRBJ2-1	NA	CASSPLDEQFF	TGTGCCAGCAGCCCACTCGATGAGCAGTTCTTC
TRBD2	15	TRBV5-6	TRBJ2-1	NA	CASRTGTRVGNEQFF	TGTGCCAGCAGAACCGGGACTAGGGTAGGTAATGAGCAGTTCTTC
TRBD2	15	TRBV7-7	TRBJ2-7	once	CASSLASGSFYEQYF	TGTGCTAGCAGCTTAGCGAGCGGGAGCTTCTACGAGCAGTACTTC
NA	13	TRBV11-2	TRBJ1-1	few	CASSFSQGAEAFF	TGTGCCAGCAGCTTTTCTCAGGGTGCTGAAGCTTTCTTT